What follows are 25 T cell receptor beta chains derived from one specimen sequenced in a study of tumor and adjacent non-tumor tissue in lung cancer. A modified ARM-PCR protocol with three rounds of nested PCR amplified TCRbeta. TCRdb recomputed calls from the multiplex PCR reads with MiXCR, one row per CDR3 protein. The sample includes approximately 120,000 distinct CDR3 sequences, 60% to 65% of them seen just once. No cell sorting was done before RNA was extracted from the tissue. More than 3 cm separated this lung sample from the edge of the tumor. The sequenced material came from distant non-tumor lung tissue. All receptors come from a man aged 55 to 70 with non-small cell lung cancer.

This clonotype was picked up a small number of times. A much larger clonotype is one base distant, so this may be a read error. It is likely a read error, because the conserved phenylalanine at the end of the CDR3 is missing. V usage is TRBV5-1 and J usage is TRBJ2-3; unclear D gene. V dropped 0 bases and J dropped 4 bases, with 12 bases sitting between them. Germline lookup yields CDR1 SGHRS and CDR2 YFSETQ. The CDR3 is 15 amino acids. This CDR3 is CASSLERPRADTQYL. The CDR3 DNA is TGCGCCAGCAGCTTGGAACGTCCAAGGGCAGATACGCAGTATCTT.

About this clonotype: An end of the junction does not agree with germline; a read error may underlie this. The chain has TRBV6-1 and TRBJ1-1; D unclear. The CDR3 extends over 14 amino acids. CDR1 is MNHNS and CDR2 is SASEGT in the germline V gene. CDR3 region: CVSSERGANIEAFF. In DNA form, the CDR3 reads TGTGTCAGCAGTGAGCGGGGTGCTAACATTGAAGCTTTCTTT.

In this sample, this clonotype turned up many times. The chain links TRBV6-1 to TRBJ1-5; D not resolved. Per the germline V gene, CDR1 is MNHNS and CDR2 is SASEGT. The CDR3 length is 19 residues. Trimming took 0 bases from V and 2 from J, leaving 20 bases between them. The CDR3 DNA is TGTGCCAGCAGTGAAGCAAGGAGCCGTCCACCTTTGGGCAATCAGCCCCAGCATTTT. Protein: CASSEARSRPPLGNQPQHF.

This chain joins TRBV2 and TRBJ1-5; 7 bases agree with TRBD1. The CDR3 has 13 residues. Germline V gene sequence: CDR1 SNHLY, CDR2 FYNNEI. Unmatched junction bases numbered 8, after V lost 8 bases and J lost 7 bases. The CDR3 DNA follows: TGTGCCAGCGGTACAGGGGTGAGGCAGCCCCAGCATTTT. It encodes CASGTGVRQPQHF.

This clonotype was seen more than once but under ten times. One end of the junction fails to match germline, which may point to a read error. For the CDR3, the DNA is TGTGCCAGCACAAGAGGTGGGGCTGAGCAGCCCTTC. Translated: CASTRGGAEQPF. V and J are TRBV12-3 or TRBV12-4 and TRBJ2-1; D is perhaps TRBD1 (5 bases). This CDR3 has 12 residues.

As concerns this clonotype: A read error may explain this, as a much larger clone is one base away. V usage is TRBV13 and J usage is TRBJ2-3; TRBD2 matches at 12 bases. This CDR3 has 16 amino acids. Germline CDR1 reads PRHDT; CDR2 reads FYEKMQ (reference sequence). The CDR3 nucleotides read TGTGTCAGCAGCTTACGGACTAGCGGGACCACAGATACGCAGTATTTT. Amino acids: CVSSLRTSGTTDTQYF.

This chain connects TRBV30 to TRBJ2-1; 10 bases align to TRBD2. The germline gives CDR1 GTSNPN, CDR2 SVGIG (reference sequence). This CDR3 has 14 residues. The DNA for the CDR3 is TGTGTCTCCAGCGGACTAGCGGTGTACAATGAGCAGTTCTTC. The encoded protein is CVSSGLAVYNEQFF.

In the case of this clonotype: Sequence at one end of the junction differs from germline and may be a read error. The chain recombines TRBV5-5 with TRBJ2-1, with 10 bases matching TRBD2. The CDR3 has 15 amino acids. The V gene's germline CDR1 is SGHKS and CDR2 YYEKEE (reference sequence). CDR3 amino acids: CVSSSLGGLAHAQFF. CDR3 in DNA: TGTGTCAGCAGTTCTTTGGGGGGACTAGCGCATGCGCAGTTCTTC.

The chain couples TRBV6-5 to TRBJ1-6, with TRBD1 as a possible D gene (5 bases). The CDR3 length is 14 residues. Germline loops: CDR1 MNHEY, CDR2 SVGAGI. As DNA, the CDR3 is TGTGACGGCAGTTACGGGGGAAATAATTCACCCCTCCACTTT. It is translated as CDGSYGGNNSPLHF.

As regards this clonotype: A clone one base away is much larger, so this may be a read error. As DNA, the CDR3 is TGCGCCAGCAGCTTGGCGGTGGGGCCTGGAGAGACCCAGTACTTC. Translated, it gives CASSLAVGPGETQYF. This chain uses TRBV5-1 with TRBJ2-5; D may be TRBD1 (5 bases). The CDR3 is 15 amino acids. Trimming took 0 bases from V and 4 from J, leaving 13 bases between them. Germline lookup yields CDR1 SGHRS and CDR2 YFSETQ.

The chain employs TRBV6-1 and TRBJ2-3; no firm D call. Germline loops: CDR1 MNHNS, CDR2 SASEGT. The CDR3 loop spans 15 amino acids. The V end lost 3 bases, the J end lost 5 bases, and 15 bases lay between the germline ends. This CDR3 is CASSDGSIPKDTQYF. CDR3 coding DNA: TGTGCCAGCAGTGACGGCAGCATCCCAAAAGATACGCAGTATTTT.

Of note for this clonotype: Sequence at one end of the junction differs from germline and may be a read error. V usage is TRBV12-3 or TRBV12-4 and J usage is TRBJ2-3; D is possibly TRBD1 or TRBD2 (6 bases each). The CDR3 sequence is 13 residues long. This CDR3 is CASSSWGADMQYF. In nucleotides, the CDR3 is TGTGCCAGCAGTTCCTGGGGGGCAGATATGCAGTACTTT.

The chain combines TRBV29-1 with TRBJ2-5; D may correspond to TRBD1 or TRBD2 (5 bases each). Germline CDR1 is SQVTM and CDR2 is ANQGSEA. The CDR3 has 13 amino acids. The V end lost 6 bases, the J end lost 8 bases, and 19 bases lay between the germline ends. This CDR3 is CSVATGGRDTQYF. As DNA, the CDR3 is TGCAGCGTAGCCACAGGAGGAAGAGATACCCAGTACTTC.

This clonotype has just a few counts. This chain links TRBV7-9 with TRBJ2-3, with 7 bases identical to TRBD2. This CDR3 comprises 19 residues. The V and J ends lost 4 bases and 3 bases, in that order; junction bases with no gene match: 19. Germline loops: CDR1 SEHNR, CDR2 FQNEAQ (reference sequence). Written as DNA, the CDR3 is TGTGCCAGCAGCTCAACCCTGTCGACTAGGGGCGGGAGAACAGATACGCAGTATTTT. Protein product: CASSSTLSTRGGRTDTQYF.

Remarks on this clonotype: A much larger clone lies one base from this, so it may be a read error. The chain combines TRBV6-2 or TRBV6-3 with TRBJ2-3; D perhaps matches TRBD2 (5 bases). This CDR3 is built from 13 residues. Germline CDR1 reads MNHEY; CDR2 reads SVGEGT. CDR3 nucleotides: TGTGCCAGCAGTTACCCTAGCCCAGATACGCGGTATTTT. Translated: CASSYPSPDTRYF.

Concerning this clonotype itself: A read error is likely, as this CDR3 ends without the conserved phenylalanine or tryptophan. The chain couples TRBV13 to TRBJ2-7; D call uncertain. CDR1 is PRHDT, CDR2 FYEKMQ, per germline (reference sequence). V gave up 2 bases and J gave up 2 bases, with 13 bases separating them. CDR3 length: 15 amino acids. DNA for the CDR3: TGTGCCAGCAGCTTACACGGTCCCAACACCTACGAGCAGTACCTC. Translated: CASSLHGPNTYEQYL.

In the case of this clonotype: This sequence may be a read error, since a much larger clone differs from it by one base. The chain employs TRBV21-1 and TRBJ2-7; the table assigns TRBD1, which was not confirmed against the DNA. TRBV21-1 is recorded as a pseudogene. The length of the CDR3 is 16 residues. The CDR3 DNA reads TGTGCCTGCAGCAAAGCGGACAGGGTTGGGTCCTACGAGCAGTACTTC. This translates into CACSKADRVGSYEQYF.

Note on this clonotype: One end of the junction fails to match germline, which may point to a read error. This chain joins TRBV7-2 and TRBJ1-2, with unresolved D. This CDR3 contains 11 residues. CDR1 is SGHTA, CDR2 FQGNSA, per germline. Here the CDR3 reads CASSLGYGHTF. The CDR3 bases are TGTGCCAGCAGCTTAGGCTATGGCCACACCTTC.

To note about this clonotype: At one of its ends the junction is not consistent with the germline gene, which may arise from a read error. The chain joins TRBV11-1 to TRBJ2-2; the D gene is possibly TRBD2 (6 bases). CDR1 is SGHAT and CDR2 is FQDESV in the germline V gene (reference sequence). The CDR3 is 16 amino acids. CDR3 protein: CTSSLNGGVYTGELFF. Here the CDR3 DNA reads TGTACCAGCAGCTTAAATGGCGGGGTTTACACCGGGGAACTGTTTTTT.

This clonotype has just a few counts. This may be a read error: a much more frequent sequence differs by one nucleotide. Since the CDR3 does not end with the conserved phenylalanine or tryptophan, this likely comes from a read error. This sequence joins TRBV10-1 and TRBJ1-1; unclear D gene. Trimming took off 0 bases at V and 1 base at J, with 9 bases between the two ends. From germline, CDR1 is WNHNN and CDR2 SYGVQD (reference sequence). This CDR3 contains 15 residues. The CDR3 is CASSESAYPNTEAFL. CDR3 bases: TGCGCCAGCAGTGAGTCCGCTTATCCGAACACTGAAGCTTTCCTT.

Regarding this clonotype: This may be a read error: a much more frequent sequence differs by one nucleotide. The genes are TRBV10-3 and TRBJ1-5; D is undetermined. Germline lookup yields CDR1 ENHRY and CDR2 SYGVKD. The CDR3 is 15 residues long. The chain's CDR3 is CAIRAGSESNQLQHF. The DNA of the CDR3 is TGTGCCATCAGGGCCGGTAGCGAGAGCAATCAGCTCCAGCATTTT.

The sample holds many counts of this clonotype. The CDR3 DNA is TGTGCCAGCAGTCTCCAGGGAGGGGGGGGTGGCTACACCTTC. Translating it yields CASSLQGGGGGYTF. The rearrangement uses TRBV6-5 and TRBJ1-2; D might be TRBD1 (6 bases). This CDR3 region has 14 residues. Trimming cost V 5 bases and J 7 bases, with 17 bases left between them. Per the germline V gene, CDR1 is MNHEY and CDR2 is SVGAGI.

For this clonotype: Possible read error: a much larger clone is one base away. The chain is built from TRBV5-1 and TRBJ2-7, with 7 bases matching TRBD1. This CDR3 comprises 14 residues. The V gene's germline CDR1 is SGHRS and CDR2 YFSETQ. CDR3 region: CASSLRTGPYEHYF. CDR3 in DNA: TGCGCCAGCAGCTTGCGGACAGGACCCTACGAGCATTACTTC.

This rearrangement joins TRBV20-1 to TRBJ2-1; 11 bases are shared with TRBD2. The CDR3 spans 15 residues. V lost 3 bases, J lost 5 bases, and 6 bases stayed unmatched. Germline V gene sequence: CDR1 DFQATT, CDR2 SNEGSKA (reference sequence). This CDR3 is CSASPTSGTHNEQFF. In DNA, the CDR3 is TGCAGTGCTAGCCCGACTAGCGGGACCCACAATGAGCAGTTCTTC.

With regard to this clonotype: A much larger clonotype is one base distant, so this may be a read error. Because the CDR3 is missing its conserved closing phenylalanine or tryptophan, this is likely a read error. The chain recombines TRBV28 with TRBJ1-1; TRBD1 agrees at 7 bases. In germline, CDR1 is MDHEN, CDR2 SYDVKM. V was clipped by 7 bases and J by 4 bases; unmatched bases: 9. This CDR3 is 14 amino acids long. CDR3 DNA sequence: TGTGCCAGCACTCTGGCGGGGACAGCCACTGAAGCTTTCTTA. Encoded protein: CASTLAGTATEAFL.